A selection of T cell receptor beta chains follows, all from one sample in a study of CD8+ T cells in alopecia areata. Measured with immunoSEQ multiplex PCR; TCRdb has only the in-frame clones, and not every one. The repertoire includes 200,000 or so clones, around 62% of them detected once, and roughly 0.47% sits in the top ten. This material consisted of CD4+ T cells sorted from blood, taken at week 0. These receptors originate from a human donor with alopecia areata. Each CDR3 is given without its conserved first and last residue.

>TRBV11-2|TRBJ2-1
ASSSPRDEQF
>TRBV5-1|TRBJ2-1
ASSFSGGLYNEQF
>TRBV15|TRBJ1-1
ATSRGDGEAF
>TRBV2|TRBJ1-6
ASSDAGTVGSPLH
>TRBV29-1|TRBJ1-1
SVGAGVNTEAF
>TRBV29-1|TRBJ2-6
SAYSSGANVLT
>TRBV5-6|TRBJ1-5
ASSSLSGSNQPQH
>TRBV7-2|TRBJ2-1
ASSLGPAGGANEQF
>TRBV5-1|TRBJ1-5
ASRPTPGNQPQH
>TRBV7-9|TRBJ2-3
ASSTPGGTDTQY
>TRBV7-2|TRBJ2-3
ASSPLRVHSTDTQY
>TRBV29-1|TRBJ1-2
STGGYT
>TRBV10-3|TRBJ2-1
AIRWGQGFNEQF
>TRBV29-1|TRBJ2-1
SGGRAAYEQF
>TRBV4-1|TRBJ2-4
ASSQPWTSENIQY
>TRBV7-2|TRBJ2-7
ASSLGGRAYEQY
>TRBV19|TRBJ2-1
ASSRRTNYNEQF
>TRBV5-4|TRBJ2-3
ASSRGGGPSTDTQY
>TRBV30|TRBJ1-4
AWYRGTNEKLF
>TRBV7-9|TRBJ2-3
ASSPVDTQY
>TRBV4-1|TRBJ1-1
ASSPMSFPSANTEAF
>TRBV14|TRBJ2-3
ASSLGGPQDTQY
>TRBV6-1|TRBJ1-5
ASREPGQGNNQPQH
>TRBV7-9|TRBJ1-2
ASSPQKGNYGYT
>TRBV7-6|TRBJ1-2
ASSLDRAGGVYT
>TRBV11-2|TRBJ2-7
ASSLRAGVYEQY
>TRBV30|TRBJ2-1
AWTFGSYNEQF
>TRBV9|TRBJ2-3
ASSVAVGERTDTQY
>TRBV27|TRBJ2-6
ASSALSGANVLT
>TRBV2|TRBJ1-1
ASSERTAASEAF
>TRBV9|TRBJ2-5
ASSTWTSGETQY
>TRBV6-1|.
ASSEGQDYEQY
>TRBV4-1|TRBJ2-3
ASSQRLAGVGSTDTQY
>TRBV14|TRBJ2-1
ASSQDIQVGDEQF
>TRBV29-1|TRBJ2-3
SGRGLAGASTDTQY
>TRBV30|TRBJ1-2
ACNQGPLGGYT
>TRBV7-2|TRBJ1-2
ASSLVTLRTGSVYGYT
>TRBV29-1|TRBJ2-3
SSRGARTDTQY
>TRBV2|TRBJ2-5
ASSGMGEQETQY
>TRBV2|TRBJ1-1
ASSEQGGTEAF
>TRBV7-3|TRBJ1-2
ASSPQGDRNYGYT
>TRBV7-2|TRBJ1-5
ASSLIQGAQH
>TRBV6-5|TRBJ1-1
ASKKGHFAF
>TRBV30|TRBJ1-4
AWSAAGRWEKLF
>TRBV29-1|TRBJ2-7
SVRRAPDSYEQY
>TRBV29-1|TRBJ1-5
SVALGGQPQH
>TRBV5-1|TRBJ2-7
ASSRGTGGEQY
>TRBV7-9|TRBJ1-4
ASSLPTTGSNEKLF
>TRBV29-1|TRBJ2-1
SATRGLEQF
>TRBV6-5|TRBJ2-3
ASSYSQGYDTQY
>TRBV14|TRBJ2-1
ASSPLSGSSYNEQF